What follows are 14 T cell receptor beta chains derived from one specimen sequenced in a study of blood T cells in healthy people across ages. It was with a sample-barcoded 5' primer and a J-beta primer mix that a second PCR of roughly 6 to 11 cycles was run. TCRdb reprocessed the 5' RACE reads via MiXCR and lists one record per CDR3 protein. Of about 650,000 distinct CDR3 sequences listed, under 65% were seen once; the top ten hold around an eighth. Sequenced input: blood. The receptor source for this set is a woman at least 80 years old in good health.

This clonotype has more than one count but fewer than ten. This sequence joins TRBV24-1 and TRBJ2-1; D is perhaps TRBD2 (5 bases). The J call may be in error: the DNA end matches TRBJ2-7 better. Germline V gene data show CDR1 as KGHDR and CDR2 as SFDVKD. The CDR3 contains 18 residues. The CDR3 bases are TGTGCCACCAGTGATTTTAAGGCGGTTGGGAGCTCCTACAATGAGCAGTACTTC. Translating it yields CATSDFKAVGSSYNEQYF.

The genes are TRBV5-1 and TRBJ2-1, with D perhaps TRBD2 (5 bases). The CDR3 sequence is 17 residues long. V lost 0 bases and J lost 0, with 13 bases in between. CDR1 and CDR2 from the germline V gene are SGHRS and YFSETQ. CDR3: CASSLGGGLGSYNEQFF. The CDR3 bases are TGCGCCAGCAGCTTGGGAGGAGGCCTGGGCTCCTACAATGAGCAGTTCTTC. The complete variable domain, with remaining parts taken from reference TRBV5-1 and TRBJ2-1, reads KAGVTQTPRYLIKTRGQQVTLSCSPISGHRSVSWYQQTPGQGLQFLFEYFSETQRNKGNFPGRFSGRQFSNSRSEMNVSTLELGDSALYLCASSLGGGLGSYNEQFFGPGTRLTVL.

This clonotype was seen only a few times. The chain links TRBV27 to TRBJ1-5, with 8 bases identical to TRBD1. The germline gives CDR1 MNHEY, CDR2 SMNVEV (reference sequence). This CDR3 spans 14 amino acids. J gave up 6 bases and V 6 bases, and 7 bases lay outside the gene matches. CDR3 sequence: CASRGMTGAQPQHF. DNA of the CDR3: TGTGCCAGCAGGGGAATGACAGGGGCTCAGCCCCAGCATTTT.

The CDR3 nucleotides are TGCGCCAGCAGCCAAGACCGGCAGGGTTCCTACGAGCAGTACTTC. This translates into CASSQDRQGSYEQYF. J is TRBJ2-7 and V is TRBV4-1, with a possible D match to TRBD1 (5 bases). The length of the CDR3 is 15 residues. Trimming took off 0 bases at V and 1 base at J, with 10 bases between the two ends. The germline V gene has CDR1 MGHRA and CDR2 YSYEKL.

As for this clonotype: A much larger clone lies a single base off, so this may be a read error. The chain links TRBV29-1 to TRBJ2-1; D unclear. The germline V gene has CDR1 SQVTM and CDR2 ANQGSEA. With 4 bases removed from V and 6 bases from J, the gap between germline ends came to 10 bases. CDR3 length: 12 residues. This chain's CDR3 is CSVGSRFNEQFF. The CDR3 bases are TGCAGCGTTGGCTCCCGTTTCAATGAGCAGTTCTTC.

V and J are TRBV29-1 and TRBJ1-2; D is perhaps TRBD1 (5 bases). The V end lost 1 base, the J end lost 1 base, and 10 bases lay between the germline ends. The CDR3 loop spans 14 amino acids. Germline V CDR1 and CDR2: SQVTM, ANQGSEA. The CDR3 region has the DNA TGCAGCGTTGAAGGGCGGGGGTTTAACTATGGCTACACCTTC. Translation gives CSVEGRGFNYGYTF.

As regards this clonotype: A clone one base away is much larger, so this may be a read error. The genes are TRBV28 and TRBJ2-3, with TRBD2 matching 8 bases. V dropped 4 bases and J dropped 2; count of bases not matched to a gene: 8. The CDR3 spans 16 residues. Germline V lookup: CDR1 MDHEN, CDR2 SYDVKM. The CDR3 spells CASSSPLRGDTDTQYF. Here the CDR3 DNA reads TGTGCCAGCAGTTCCCCGTTGCGGGGGGACACAGATACGCAGTATTTT.

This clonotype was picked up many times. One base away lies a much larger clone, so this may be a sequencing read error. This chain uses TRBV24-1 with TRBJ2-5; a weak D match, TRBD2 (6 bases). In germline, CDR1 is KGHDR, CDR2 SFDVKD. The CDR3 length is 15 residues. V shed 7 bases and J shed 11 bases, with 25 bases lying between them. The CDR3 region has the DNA TGTGCCACCAGAAAGTCGGGCGGGGAAAACAATGAGCAGTACTTC. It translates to CATRKSGGENNEQYF.

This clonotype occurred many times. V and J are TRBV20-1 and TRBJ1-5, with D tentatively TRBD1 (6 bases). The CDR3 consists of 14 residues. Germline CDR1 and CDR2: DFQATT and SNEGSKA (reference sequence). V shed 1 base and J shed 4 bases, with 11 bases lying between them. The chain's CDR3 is CSARAATGNQPQHF. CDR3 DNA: TGCAGTGCTAGAGCCGCGACAGGAAATCAGCCCCAGCATTTT.

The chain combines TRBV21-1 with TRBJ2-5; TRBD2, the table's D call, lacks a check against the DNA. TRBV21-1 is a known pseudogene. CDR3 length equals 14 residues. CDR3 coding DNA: TGTGCCAGCAGCAAAGTAGCGGGAGAAGAGACCCAGTACTTC. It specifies CASSKVAGEETQYF.

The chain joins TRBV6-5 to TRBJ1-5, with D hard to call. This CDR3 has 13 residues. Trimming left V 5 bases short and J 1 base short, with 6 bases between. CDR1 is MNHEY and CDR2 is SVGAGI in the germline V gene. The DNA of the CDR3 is TGTGCCAGCAGTGCACTAAGCAATCAGCCCCAGCATTTT. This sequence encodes CASSALSNQPQHF.

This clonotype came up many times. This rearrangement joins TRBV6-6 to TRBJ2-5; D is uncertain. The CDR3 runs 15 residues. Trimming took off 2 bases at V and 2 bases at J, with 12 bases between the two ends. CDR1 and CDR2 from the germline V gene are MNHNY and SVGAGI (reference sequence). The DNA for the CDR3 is TGTGCCAGCAGTTACCTGGCTAGTCGACAAGAGACCCAGTACTTC. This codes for CASSYLASRQETQYF.

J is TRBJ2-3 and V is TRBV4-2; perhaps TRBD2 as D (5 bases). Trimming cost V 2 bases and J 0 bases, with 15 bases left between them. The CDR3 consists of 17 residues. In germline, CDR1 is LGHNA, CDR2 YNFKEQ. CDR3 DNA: TGTGCCAGCAGCCAAAGTAGTCCAGCGGCAAGCACAGATACGCAGTATTTT. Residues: CASSQSSPAASTDTQYF.

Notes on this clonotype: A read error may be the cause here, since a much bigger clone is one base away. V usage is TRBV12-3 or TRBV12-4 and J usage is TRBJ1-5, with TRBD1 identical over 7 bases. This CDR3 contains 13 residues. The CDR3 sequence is CANSLQGNQPQHF. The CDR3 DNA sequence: TGTGCCAACAGTCTACAGGGGAATCAGCCCCAGCATTTT.